The T cell receptor beta chain under discussion was sequenced for a study of blood T cell repertoires in COVID-19. Study context: There were acute and convalescent COVID-19 samples, and they came from the United States, Italy and Spain. In each case, the material was cDNA or gDNA derived from T cells, B-cell-depleted T cells, or PBMCs.

Original handling: Using reference gene primer amplification, nucleated cell counts were estimated. The assay was immunoSEQ multiplex PCR, and TCRdb's table has in-frame clones only and misses some. The V and J calls and clone size are taken from that table; D and trimming were inferred from the DNA. The data contain about 200,000 clones, about three quarters of them singletons. J gave up 3 bases and V 7 bases, and 3 bases lay outside the gene matches. CDR1 and CDR2 (germline): SQVTM, ANQGSEA. CDR3 length: 12 amino acids. The sequence was collected from a woman between 65 and 79 years old with acute or convalescent COVID-19. The genes are TRBV29-1 and TRBJ2-3; the match to TRBD1 covers 8 bases. Sequencing was performed on peripheral blood. CDR3 sequence: CSGGQATDTQYF. Here the CDR3 DNA reads TGCAGCGGGGGACAGGCTACAGATACGCAGTATTTT.